These 16 T cell receptor beta chains came from one sample sequenced in a study of blood T cell repertoires in COVID-19. The method was immunoSEQ multiplex PCR; TCRdb's version includes in-frame clones alone and lacks a portion of them. The sample carries some 250,000 clones, 82% recorded once. The sample comprised peripheral blood. These receptors were collected from a woman aged 18-30 years with acute or convalescent COVID-19.

The V call is TRBV18, the J call TRBJ2-3; D is perhaps TRBD2 (5 bases). Germline V gene sequence: CDR1 KGHSH, CDR2 LQKENI. The germline V and J ends were trimmed by 3 bases and 4 bases, with 17 bases remaining between them. CDR3 length: 16 amino acids. CDR3 in amino acids: CASSPLYPGSPDTQYF. CDR3 DNA: TGTGCCAGCTCACCGCTGTACCCGGGATCCCCAGATACGCAGTATTTT.

This rearrangement joins TRBV9 to TRBJ2-1, with D possibly being TRBD2 (5 bases). This CDR3 region has 15 residues. The V gene lost 0 bases and the J gene lost 0 bases, with 7 bases spanning the gap. Germline V lookup: CDR1 SGDLS, CDR2 YYNGEE. CDR3 sequence reads: CASSVETSSYNEQFF. The CDR3 DNA reads as TGTGCCAGCAGCGTAGAAACTAGCTCCTACAATGAGCAGTTCTTC.

As DNA, the CDR3 is TGTGCCAGCAGTACCCCAGAGGGAATTATTGAAAAACTGTTTTTT. Translated, it gives CASSTPEGIIEKLFF. The genes are TRBV28 and TRBJ1-4, with D unresolved. This CDR3 spans 15 amino acids. V lost 5 bases and J lost 7, with 17 bases in between. The germline gives CDR1 MDHEN, CDR2 SYDVKM.

This clone appeared once. The CDR3 loop is CASSLEGVSTDTQYF. The CDR3 nucleotides are TGCGCCAGCAGCTTGGAAGGGGTTAGCACAGATACGCAGTATTTT. The rearrangement joins TRBV5-1 to TRBJ2-3; maybe TRBD1 (5 bases). This CDR3 has 15 amino acids. Per germline, CDR1 SGHRS and CDR2 YFSETQ. With 0 bases removed from V and 0 bases from J, the gap between germline ends came to 8 bases.

J is TRBJ1-2 and V is TRBV19; possibly TRBD1 for D (5 bases). Germline CDR1 LNHDA, CDR2 SQIVND (reference sequence). Trimming took 3 bases from V and 6 from J, leaving 14 bases between them. The CDR3 contains 14 residues. The chain's CDR3 is CASSITGSSNGYTF. CDR3 DNA sequence: TGTGCCAGTAGTATTACAGGAAGCTCCAATGGCTACACCTTC.

This clone was seen only a few times. This sample also contains other DNA sequences that code for the same CDR3. The V call is TRBV18, the J call TRBJ2-2; TRBD1 agrees at 7 bases. Germline loops: CDR1 KGHSH, CDR2 LQKENI. After removal of 3 bases from V and 2 bases from J, the junction contained 3 bases not matched to a gene. This CDR3 is built from 15 residues. CDR3 protein: CASSPQGVNTGELFF. For the CDR3, the DNA is TGTGCCAGCTCACCCCAGGGGGTCAACACCGGGGAGCTGTTTTTT.

V usage is TRBV2 and J usage is TRBJ2-1; perhaps TRBD1 as D (6 bases). This CDR3 region has 13 residues. Germline CDR1 reads SNHLY; CDR2 reads FYNNEI. Trimming pared 5 bases from V and 4 bases from J, leaving 9 bases between. The CDR3 sequence is CASSQQGYNEQFF. The CDR3 DNA reads TGTGCCAGCAGTCAACAGGGATACAATGAGCAGTTCTTC.

The V gene is TRBV10-1, the J gene TRBJ2-3, with D perhaps TRBD2 (6 bases). Germline loops: CDR1 WNHNN, CDR2 SYGVQD (reference sequence). With 6 bases removed from V and 1 base from J, the gap between germline ends came to 8 bases. This CDR3 is 13 amino acids long. The CDR3 loop reads CASRPSGTDTQYF. CDR3 nucleotides: TGCGCCAGCAGGCCTAGCGGCACAGATACGCAGTATTTT.

The chain employs TRBV12-3 or TRBV12-4 and TRBJ2-1, with D perhaps TRBD2 (6 bases). Trimming cost V 8 bases and J 7 bases, with 12 bases left between them. This CDR3 is 12 amino acids long. CDR3 in amino acids: CASSTGANEQFF. The CDR3 DNA sequence: TGTGCCAGCTCCACGGGAGCTAATGAGCAGTTCTTC.

This clone was recorded at least ten times. V usage is TRBV18 and J usage is TRBJ2-7, with no clear D. This CDR3 has 12 amino acids. The V gene lost 2 bases and the J gene lost 6 bases, with 8 bases spanning the gap. Germline CDR1 and CDR2: KGHSH and LQKENI. CDR3 nucleotides: TGTGCCAGCTCACCAGCCAGAACCGAGCAGTACTTC. This encodes CASSPARTEQYF.

This clone has just one count. V and J are TRBV6-6 and TRBJ2-7; D unresolved. The V and J ends lost 2 bases and 0 bases respectively, with 11 bases between them. The CDR3 is made up of 15 amino acids. Germline lookup yields CDR1 MNHNY and CDR2 SVGAGI (reference sequence). The CDR3 spells CASSYGGPSSYEQYF. CDR3 nucleotide sequence: TGTGCCAGCAGTTACGGCGGCCCTAGCTCCTACGAGCAGTACTTC.

The genes are TRBV2 and TRBJ2-1; the match to TRBD1 covers 10 bases. Germline V gives CDR1 SNHLY, CDR2 FYNNEI. The trim removed 6 bases at V and 8 bases at J, leaving 10 bases unmatched. This CDR3 has 15 residues. This chain's CDR3 is CASSKDRGYGDEQFF. CDR3 coding DNA: TGTGCCAGCAGCAAGGACAGGGGGTATGGCGATGAGCAGTTCTTC.

The V call is TRBV19, the J call TRBJ1-6; 10 positions match TRBD1. V shed 5 bases, J shed 7 bases, and the junction held 8 bases outside the gene matches. Per germline, CDR1 LNHDA and CDR2 SQIVND (reference sequence). CDR3 length: 16 residues. The CDR3 region has the DNA TGTGCCAGTAGTGGGGACAGGGGACCGTCCAATTCACCCCTCCACTTT. Amino acid sequence: CASSGDRGPSNSPLHF.

This chain links TRBV4-3 with TRBJ2-7; D is possibly TRBD2 (6 bases). From germline, CDR1 is LGHNA and CDR2 YSLEER. The length of the CDR3 is 15 residues. Trimming removed 1 base from V and 3 bases from J, with 13 bases in between. As DNA, the CDR3 is TGCGCCAGCAGCCAAGGGCTCGGGAGTCTCTACGAGCAGTACTTC. It specifies CASSQGLGSLYEQYF.

This chain links TRBV9 with TRBJ1-3; D gene uncertain. The CDR3 has 16 residues. The germline V gene has CDR1 SGDLS and CDR2 YYNGEE. The ends were cut back, 0 bases at V and 4 bases at J, with 14 bases in the middle. DNA of the CDR3: TGTGCCAGCAGCGTAGAGCCGGGAGCAGTGGGAAACACCATATATTTT. Translation gives CASSVEPGAVGNTIYF.

The chain combines TRBV9 with TRBJ1-1; 7 bases fit TRBD1. CDR1 is SGDLS and CDR2 is YYNGEE in the germline V gene. J was trimmed by 0 bases and V by 2 bases; bases with no gene match: 7. The CDR3 spans 16 residues. CDR3 nucleotides: TGTGCCAGCAGCGTGGGCAGGGGGGACCTGAACACTGAAGCTTTCTTT. This gives the protein CASSVGRGDLNTEAFF.